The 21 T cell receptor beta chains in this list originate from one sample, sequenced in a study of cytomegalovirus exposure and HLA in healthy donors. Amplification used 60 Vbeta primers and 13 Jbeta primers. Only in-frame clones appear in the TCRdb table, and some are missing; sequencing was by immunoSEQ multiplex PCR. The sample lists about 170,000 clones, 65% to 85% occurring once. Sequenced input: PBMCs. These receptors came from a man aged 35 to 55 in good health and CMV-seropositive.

The CDR3 coding sequence is TGTGCCAGCAGCTACCGGACAGGGCTTAATGAAAAACTGTTTTTT. Protein product: CASSYRTGLNEKLFF. The chain employs TRBV7-2 and TRBJ1-4; 8 bases fit TRBD1. V trimming: 4 bases; J trimming: 4 bases; junction bases outside the gene matches: 5. The CDR3 consists of 15 residues. Germline V gene data show CDR1 as SGHTA and CDR2 as FQGNSA.

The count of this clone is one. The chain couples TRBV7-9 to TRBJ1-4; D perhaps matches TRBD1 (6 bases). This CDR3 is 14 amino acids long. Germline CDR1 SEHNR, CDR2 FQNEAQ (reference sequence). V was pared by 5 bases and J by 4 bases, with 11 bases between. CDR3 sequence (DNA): TGTGCCAGCAGCCGGACAGACGTTAATGAAAAACTGTTTTTT. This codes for CASSRTDVNEKLFF.

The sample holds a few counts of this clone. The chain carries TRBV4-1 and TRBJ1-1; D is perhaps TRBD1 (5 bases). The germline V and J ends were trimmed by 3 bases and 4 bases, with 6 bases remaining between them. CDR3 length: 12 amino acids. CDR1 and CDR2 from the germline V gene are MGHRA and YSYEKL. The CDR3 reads CASSQGLTEAFF. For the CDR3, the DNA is TGCGCCAGCAGCCAGGGGCTCACTGAAGCTTTCTTT.

The CDR3 bases are TGTGCCAGCAAAGGGGTAGGGGGTTCACCCCTCCACTTT. Its protein product is CASKGVGGSPLHF. The chain combines TRBV6-1 with TRBJ1-6, with a tentative D call TRBD1 (6 bases). Deletions cut 7 bases from V and 9 bases from J, with 13 bases between. Germline V gene sequence: CDR1 MNHNS, CDR2 SASEGT. CDR3 length: 13 amino acids.

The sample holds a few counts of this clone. This chain's CDR3 is CASSLVGGNQPQHF. DNA of the CDR3: TGTGCCAGCAGCTTAGTGGGGGGGAATCAGCCCCAGCATTTT. V usage is TRBV11-2 and J usage is TRBJ1-5, with D possibly matching TRBD1 (5 bases). CDR3 size: 14 residues. Deletions cut 1 base from V and 4 bases from J, with 8 bases between. Germline V gives CDR1 SGHAT, CDR2 FQNNGV.

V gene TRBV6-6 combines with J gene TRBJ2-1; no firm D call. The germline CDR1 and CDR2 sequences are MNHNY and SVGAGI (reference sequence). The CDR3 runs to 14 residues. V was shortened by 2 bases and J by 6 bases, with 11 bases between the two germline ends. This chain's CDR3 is CASSYDGPGNEQFF. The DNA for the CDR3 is TGTGCCAGCAGTTACGATGGTCCCGGCAATGAGCAGTTCTTC.

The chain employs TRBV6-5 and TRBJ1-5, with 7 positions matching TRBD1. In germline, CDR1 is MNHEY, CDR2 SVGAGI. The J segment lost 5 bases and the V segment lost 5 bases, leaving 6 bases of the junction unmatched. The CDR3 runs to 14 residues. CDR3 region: CASSPDRAHQPQHF. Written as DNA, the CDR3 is TGTGCCAGCAGTCCAGACAGGGCCCATCAGCCCCAGCATTTT.

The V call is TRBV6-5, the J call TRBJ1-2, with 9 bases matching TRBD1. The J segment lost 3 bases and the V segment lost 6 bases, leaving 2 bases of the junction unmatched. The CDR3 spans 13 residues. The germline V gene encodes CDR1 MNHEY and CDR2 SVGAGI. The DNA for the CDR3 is TGTGCCAGCAGCCGGGACAGGGACTATGGCTACACCTTC. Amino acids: CASSRDRDYGYTF.

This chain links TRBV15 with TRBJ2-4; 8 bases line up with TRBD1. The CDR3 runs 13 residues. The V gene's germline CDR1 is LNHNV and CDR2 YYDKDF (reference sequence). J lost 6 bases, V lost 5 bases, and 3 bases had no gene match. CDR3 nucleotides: TGTGCCACCAGCCGGGACAGGACAAACATTCAGTACTTC. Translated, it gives CATSRDRTNIQYF. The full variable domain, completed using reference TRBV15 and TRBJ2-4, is DAMVIQNPRYQVTQFGKPVTLSCSQTLNHNVMYWYQQKSSQAPKLLFHYYDKDFNNEADTPDNFQSRRPNTSFCFLDIRSPGLGDTAMYLCATSRDRTNIQYFGAGTRLSVL.

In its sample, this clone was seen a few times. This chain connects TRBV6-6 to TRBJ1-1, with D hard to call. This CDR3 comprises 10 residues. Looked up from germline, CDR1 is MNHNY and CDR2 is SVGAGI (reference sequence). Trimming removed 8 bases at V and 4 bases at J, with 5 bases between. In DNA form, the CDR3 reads TGTGCCAGCCGGGGCACTGAAGCTTTCTTT. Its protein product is CASRGTEAFF.

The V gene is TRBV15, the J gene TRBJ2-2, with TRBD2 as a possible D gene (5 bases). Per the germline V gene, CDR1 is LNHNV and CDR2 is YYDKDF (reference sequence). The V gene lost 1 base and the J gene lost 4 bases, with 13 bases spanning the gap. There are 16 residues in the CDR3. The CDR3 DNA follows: TGTGCCACCAGCAGAGGGGATAAACGGGGCACCGGGGAGCTGTTTTTT. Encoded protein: CATSRGDKRGTGELFF.

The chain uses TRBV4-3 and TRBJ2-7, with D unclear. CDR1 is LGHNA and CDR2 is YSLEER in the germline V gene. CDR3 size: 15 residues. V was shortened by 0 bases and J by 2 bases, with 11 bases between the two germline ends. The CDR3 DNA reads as TGCGCCAGCAGCCAAGAACGCCCGCCGGCCTACGAGCAGTACTTC. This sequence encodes CASSQERPPAYEQYF.

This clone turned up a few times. CDR3 DNA sequence: TGCAGCGTTGAAGGCGGGGGTCGGGGAAGAAACACCATATATTTT. It is translated as CSVEGGGRGRNTIYF. The chain combines TRBV29-1 with TRBJ1-3; TRBD1 is a possible D gene (5 bases). V was shortened by 1 base and J by 5 bases, with 15 bases between the two germline ends. Germline V gene sequence: CDR1 SQVTM, CDR2 ANQGSEA. CDR3 size: 15 residues.

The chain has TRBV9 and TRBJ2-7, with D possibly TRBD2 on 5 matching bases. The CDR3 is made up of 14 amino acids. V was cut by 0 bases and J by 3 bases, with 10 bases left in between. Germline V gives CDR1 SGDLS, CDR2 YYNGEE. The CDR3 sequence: CASSVGGAVYEQYF. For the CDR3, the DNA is TGTGCCAGCAGCGTAGGGGGAGCTGTCTACGAGCAGTACTTC. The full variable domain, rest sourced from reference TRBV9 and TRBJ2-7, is DSGVTQTPKHLITATGQRVTLRCSPRSGDLSVYWYQQSLDQGLQFLIQYYNGEERAKGNILERFSAQQFPDLHSELNLSSLELGDSALYFCASSVGGAVYEQYFGPGTRLTVT.

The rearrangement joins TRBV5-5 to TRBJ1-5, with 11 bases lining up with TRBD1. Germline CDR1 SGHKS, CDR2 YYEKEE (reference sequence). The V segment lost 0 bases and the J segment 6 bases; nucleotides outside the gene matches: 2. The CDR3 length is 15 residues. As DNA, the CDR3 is TGTGCCAGCAGCTTGGGGACAGGGGGCCTTCAGCCCCAGCATTTT. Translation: CASSLGTGGLQPQHF. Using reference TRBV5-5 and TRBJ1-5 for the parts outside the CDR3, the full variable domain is DAGVTQSPTHLIKTRGQQVTLRCSPISGHKSVSWYQQVLGQGPQFIFQYYEKEERGRGNFPDRFSARQFPNYSSELNVNALLLGDSALYLCASSLGTGGLQPQHFGDGTRLSIL.

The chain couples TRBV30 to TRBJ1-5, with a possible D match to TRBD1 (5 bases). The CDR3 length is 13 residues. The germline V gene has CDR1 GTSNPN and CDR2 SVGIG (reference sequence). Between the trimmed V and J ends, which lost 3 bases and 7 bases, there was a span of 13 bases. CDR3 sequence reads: CAWREKGAQPQHF. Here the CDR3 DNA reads TGTGCCTGGAGAGAGAAAGGGGCACAGCCCCAGCATTTT.

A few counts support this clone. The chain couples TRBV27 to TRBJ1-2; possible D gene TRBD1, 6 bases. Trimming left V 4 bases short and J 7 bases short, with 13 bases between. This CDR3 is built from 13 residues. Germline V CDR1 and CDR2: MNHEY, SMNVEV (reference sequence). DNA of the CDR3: TGTGCCAGCAGTTCCAGGGGCCCTAGTGGCTACACCTTC. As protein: CASSSRGPSGYTF.

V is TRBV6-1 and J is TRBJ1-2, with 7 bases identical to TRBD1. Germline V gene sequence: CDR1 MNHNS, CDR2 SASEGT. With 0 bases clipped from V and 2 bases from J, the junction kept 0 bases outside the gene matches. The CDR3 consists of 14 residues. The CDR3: CASSEATGNYGYTF. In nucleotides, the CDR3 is TGTGCCAGCAGTGAAGCGACAGGGAACTATGGCTACACCTTC.

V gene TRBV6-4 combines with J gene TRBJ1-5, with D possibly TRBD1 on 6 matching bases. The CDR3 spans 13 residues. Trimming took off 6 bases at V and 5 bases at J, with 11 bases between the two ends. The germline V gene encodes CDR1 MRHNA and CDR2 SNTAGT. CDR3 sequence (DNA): TGTGCCAGCAGAAGGGGGTTTTATCAGCCCCAGCATTTT. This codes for CASRRGFYQPQHF.

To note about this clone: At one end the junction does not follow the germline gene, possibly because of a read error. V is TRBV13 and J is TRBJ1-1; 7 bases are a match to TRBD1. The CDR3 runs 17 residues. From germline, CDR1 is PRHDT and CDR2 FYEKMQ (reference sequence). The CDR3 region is CASSLGGVGQLNTEAFF. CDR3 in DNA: TGTGCCAGCAGCCTAGGGGGGGTGGGACAGTTGAACACTGAAGCTTTCTTT.

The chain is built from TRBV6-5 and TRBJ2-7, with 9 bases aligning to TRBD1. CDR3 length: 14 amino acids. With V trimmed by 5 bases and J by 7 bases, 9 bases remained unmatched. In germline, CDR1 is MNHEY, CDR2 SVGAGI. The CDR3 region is CASSPGTGMGEQYF. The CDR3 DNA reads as TGTGCCAGCAGTCCCGGGACAGGGATGGGGGAGCAGTACTTC.